The 5 T cell receptor beta chains presented below share a single source sample, sequenced in a study of T cell repertoires in cytomegalovirus infection. TCRdb processed the reads anew with MiXCR; each CDR3 protein has one entry. Of fewer than 300,000 distinct CDR3 sequences listed, under 30% are singletons. Sequencing input: PBMCs. The receptors originated from a human donor in good health (CMV status not recorded). Some clones in this sample may be carry-over from other donors' samples.

The gene calls are TRBV7-2 and TRBJ2-7; 9 nucleotides line up with TRBD2. CDR1 and CDR2 from the germline V gene are SGHTA and FQGNSA. With 5 bases clipped from V and 5 bases from J, the junction kept 16 bases outside the gene matches. The CDR3 loop spans 17 amino acids. The CDR3 nucleotides are TGTGCCAGCAGCCAGACTGGTGGGACTAGCCTTTTTAACGAGCAGTACGTC. Translated, it gives CASSQTGGTSLFNEQYV.

The chain carries TRBV12-3 or TRBV12-4 and TRBJ1-1; D is possibly TRBD1 (6 bases). With 7 bases removed from V and 1 base from J, the gap between germline ends came to 13 bases. CDR3 length: 14 residues. The DNA of the CDR3 is TGTGCCAGCACCTTGGGGGGGCCGAACACTGAAGCTTTCTTT. Translation: CASTLGGPNTEAFF.

This rearrangement joins TRBV29-1 to TRBJ2-5, with D unresolved. The length of the CDR3 is 12 residues. Germline loops: CDR1 SQVTM, CDR2 ANQGSEA. Between the trimmed V and J ends, which lost 3 bases and 4 bases, there was a span of 9 bases. For the CDR3, the DNA is TGCAGCGTTGATAGGAGTTCAGAGACCCAGTACTTC. Its translation is CSVDRSSETQYF.

Many counts were recorded for this clonotype. The CDR3 DNA sequence: TGTGCCAGCAGCGGACAGTTCATGAACACTGAAGCTTTCTTT. This encodes CASSGQFMNTEAFF. The rearrangement uses TRBV7-2 and TRBJ1-1; tentatively, D is TRBD1 (6 bases). V was pared by 5 bases and J by 0 bases, with 10 bases between. CDR1 is SGHTA and CDR2 is FQGNSA in the germline V gene. This CDR3 comprises 14 residues. The full variable domain, completed using reference TRBV7-2 and TRBJ1-1, is GAGVSQSPSNKVTEKGKDVELRCDPISGHTALYWYRQSLGQGLEFLIYFQGNSAPDKSGLPSDRFSAERTGGSVSTLTIQRTQQEDSAVYLCASSGQFMNTEAFFGQGTRLTVV.

This clonotype was seen only a few times. The V and J genes are TRBV5-6 and TRBJ2-5; D possibly corresponds to TRBD1 (6 bases). The germline CDR1 and CDR2 sequences are SGHDT and YYEEEE. CDR3 size: 14 residues. The ends were cut back, 4 bases at V and 1 base at J, with 11 bases in the middle. The CDR3 DNA is TGTGCCAGCAGCCCTCGGACAGCCCAAGAGACCCAGTACTTC. It codes for CASSPRTAQETQYF.